Each of the 6 T cell receptor beta chains below was sequenced from the same sample in a study of OX40 agonist ivuxolimab in advanced cancers. The data were produced by immunoSEQ multiplex PCR, yet TCRdb's version contains in-frame clones alone and is incomplete. Here the sample spans about 54,000 clones, roughly 90% being singletons. The starting material was CD4+ or CD8+ T cells sorted from blood, obtained in a trial of the OX40 agonist ivuxolimab. The receptors originated from an adult with an advanced solid tumor such as melanoma, head and neck, liver or kidney cancer.

This chain uses TRBV7-2 with TRBJ2-7, with no clear D. Trimming pared 0 bases from V and 1 base from J, leaving 7 bases between. Per the germline V gene, CDR1 is SGHTA and CDR2 is FQGNSA. The CDR3 runs 14 residues. This CDR3 is CASSLAGRSYEQYF. The CDR3 DNA follows: TGTGCCAGCAGCTTAGCGGGCAGATCCTACGAGCAGTACTTC.

The rearrangement links TRBV7-2 to TRBJ1-4, with 9 bases aligning to TRBD1. V lost 0 bases to trimming and J lost 0 bases; unmatched junction nucleotides: 11. CDR1 is SGHTA, CDR2 FQGNSA, per germline. The CDR3 totals 20 residues. The CDR3, as DNA: TGTGCCAGCAGCTTAGCTTCCGGGACAGGGAGGTTTGCAACTAATGAAAAACTGTTTTTT. Translating gives CASSLASGTGRFATNEKLFF.

The gene calls are TRBV18 and TRBJ1-5, with D possibly TRBD1 on 5 matching bases. The ends were cut back, 5 bases at V and 0 bases at J, with 11 bases in the middle. The CDR3 is 15 amino acids. Germline V gene lookup returns CDR1 KGHSH and CDR2 LQKENI. The CDR3: CASSDDRYSNQPQHF. CDR3 sequence (DNA): TGTGCCAGCTCAGACGACAGATATAGCAATCAGCCCCAGCATTTT.

This clone is a singleton in its sample. The chain is built from TRBV27 and TRBJ2-7; D gene ambiguous. The CDR3 spans 12 residues. Per the germline V gene, CDR1 is MNHEY and CDR2 is SMNVEV (reference sequence). The V end was cut by 6 bases, the J end by 7 bases, with 13 bases between. Here the CDR3 reads CASSFGVGEQYF. In DNA, the CDR3 is TGTGCCAGCAGCTTTGGGGTCGGGGAGCAGTACTTC.

The V and J genes are TRBV28 and TRBJ2-5; D might be TRBD1 (6 bases). The J call may be faulty, since TRBJ2-7 better matches the DNA end. This CDR3 has 14 amino acids. Germline lookup yields CDR1 MDHEN and CDR2 SYDVKM. In DNA form, the CDR3 reads TGTGCCAGCAGCCTACAGGGAACTACCTACGAGCAGTACTTC. Its protein is CASSLQGTTYEQYF.

V is TRBV6-7 and J is TRBJ1-5; 7 nucleotides agree with TRBD1. TRBV6-7 is known as an ORF, though its function is uncertain. CDR3 length: 18 amino acids. With 0 bases clipped from V and 2 bases from J, the junction kept 10 bases outside the gene matches. CDR3 residues: CASSYSRRGRRGNQPQHF. CDR3 coding DNA: TGTGCCAGCAGTTACTCGAGAAGGGGGCGAAGGGGCAATCAGCCCCAGCATTTT.